The TCR beta chain under discussion was sequenced for a study of shared clonotypes between healthy human individuals (TCRdb year 2020). Broadly, across the study: The cohort comprised a couple of women and a few men aged 18 to 49 years. Blood TCR repertoires of roughly 5 healthy adults were deeply sequenced to estimate repertoire size and the extent of clonotype sharing between individuals. For each donor, CD4 naive and CD4 memory were each given three plates, CD8 naive was given two plates, and CD8 memory was given one plate. To increase sequencing depth and limit assay-specific biases, TCR repertoire library preparation and sequencing were carried out by different laboratories using diverse techniques. Per donor, leukapheresis produced somewhere between about 0.85 and 10 billion PBMCs.

The donors were healthy, HIV-negative adults with no recently reported acute infections or vaccinations. Only Caucasian adults living in Nashville, Tennessee, USA were represented among the donors. Magnetic negative selection was used to enrich CD4+ T cells, after which naive cells were positively selected on CD45RA and the negative fraction became the memory subset. Blood was obtained by leukapheresis, after which PBMCs were separated by Ficoll-Histopaque density gradient centrifugation and cryopreserved in liquid nitrogen vapor phase. Analytical flow cytometry was used to check the purity and quantity of each magnetically sorted T cell population. Genomic DNA was isolated from every sorted fraction and measured by UV absorbance on a Nanodrop 2000c. Using the deep immunoSEQ assay, multiplex PCR amplified TCR CDR3 regions from genomic DNA. Extracted genomic DNA from each cell subset was distributed evenly across all wells of several immunoSEQ 96-well plates, and each plate was treated as a replicate. For sorted subsets, 200 ng of genomic DNA, equivalent to 25,000 to 35,000 T cell genomes, went into each replicate PCR. The purified libraries were quantified using a Qubit 3.0 fluorometer, sized with a Bioanalyzer 2100, and then quantified again using the KAPA Library Quantification kit. Each immunoSEQ 96-well plate was sequenced on its own single-read 150-cycle Illumina NextSeq 550 flow cell. The authors' analysis ran thus. The immunoSEQ output contained only junctional sequences without quality scores, so filtering could not match that applied to full-length reads. To assign V/J genes and CDR3, sequences were annotated using PyIR, a Python wrapper for IgBLAST v1.9, with IMGT germline references. Reads were removed for weak V/J assignments (E-value above 1e-6), missing CDR3, stop codons, out-of-frame junctions, or ambiguous translated residues. V3J clonotypes were defined as sequences sharing an identical inferred V gene, J gene, and CDR3 amino acid sequence. To compute the percentage overlap between repertoires, the number of shared unique clonotypes was divided by the size of the smaller repertoire. Repertoire richness was assessed with RTK rarefaction, the Chao1 estimator, and Recon v2.1 estimates of unobserved clonotypes. Generation probabilities were computed with OLGA for all TCRbeta clonotypes obtained by the gDNA method from several donors. Imported from immuneACCESS, the table was reduced by TCRdb to in-frame sequences with V and J called. These copies leave out some clones; in studies compared against another copy, an unresolved V gene accounts for under half, and the cause of the remainder is not known. The V and J calls and the clone size are those of that table, but D and trimming were determined from the DNA. In this sample the table shows 850,000 to 1,200,000 clones, approximately 72% of which occur a single time. Of the sample, roughly 1.4% falls within the top ten clones.

The paper as a whole reports these results and caveats: Incomplete sequencing was indicated by rarefaction of sorted-subset datasets, despite the large sequencing depth. Based on pairwise subsampling, the degree of clonotype sharing among donors was expected to be affected by sequencing depth. Sampling was restricted to blood, and TCR repertoires in tissue are likely to differ from TCR repertoires in blood. Around 5.4% of naive CD4, around 4% of naive CD8, around 2.3% of memory CD4, and about 0.4% of memory CD8 clonotypes were shared across several donors. Estimated clonotype richness was generally larger for naive than for memory subsets. The small number of donors limited the genetic and exposure-history diversity represented. Compared with non-shared clonotypes, clonotypes shared by all four sorted-subset donors had higher generation probabilities.

V gives up 5 bases and J gives up 1 base, and the segment between their germline ends measures 9 bases. The CDR3 sequence holds 14 residues, the cysteine and phenylalanine included. Just CDR3 DNA is preserved here, 42 bases in frame from base 1. The germline V gene gives CDR1 as SGHDT and CDR2 as YYEEEE. Details on this clone: Its antigen is unknown. No much larger clone exists at a distance of one base, and base qualities are not known.

The source material was memory CD4+ T cells sorted from blood. What the cell subset or site label conveys for this sample: CD45RA-negative fraction. The V and J segments used are TRBV5-6 and TRBJ2-2, with TRBD1 tentatively as D gene (5 bases match). This TCR came from a man aged 18 to 29 in good health. The DNA sequence is TGTGCCAGCAGAAACACAGGGAACACCGGGGAGCTGTTTTTT. Protein translation: CASRNTGNTGELFF.